One and the same sample provided the 5 T cell receptor beta chains below, sequenced in a study of CD8 T cells in ankylosing spondylitis. One entry per CDR3 protein results from TCRdb running MiXCR on the 5' RACE reads. This table has some 300,000 distinct CDR3 sequences, less than 25% appearing once. The specimen was blood, either unsorted or a sorted T cell fraction (not recorded which). These receptors were collected from a female donor with ankylosing spondylitis or in good health (not recorded which).

The chain links TRBV10-1 to TRBJ2-3, with D maybe TRBD2 (6 bases). This CDR3 region has 16 residues. Trimming pared 4 bases from V and 0 bases from J, leaving 14 bases between. Germline CDR1 and CDR2: WNHNN and SYGVQD (reference sequence). DNA of the CDR3: TGCGCCAGCAGTGGGTCCAGGAGCGGGAGCACAGATACGCAGTATTTT. Its protein product is CASSGSRSGSTDTQYF.

The V gene is TRBV7-2, the J gene TRBJ2-1; D possibly corresponds to TRBD2 (5 bases). Trimming left V 2 bases short and J 8 bases short, with 10 bases between. The CDR3 sequence is 13 residues long. The germline V gene encodes CDR1 SGHTA and CDR2 FQGNSA. The CDR3 DNA reads as TGTGCCAGCAGCTTAATCGTCGGGGATGAGCAGTTCTTC. The encoded protein is CASSLIVGDEQFF.

This clonotype occurred a few times. V usage is TRBV13 and J usage is TRBJ2-7; TRBD2 agrees at 8 bases. The V gene end was trimmed by 2 bases and the J gene end by 2 bases; junction bases not matched to a gene: 5. Per germline, CDR1 PRHDT and CDR2 FYEKMQ (reference sequence). The CDR3 contains 15 residues. CDR3 nucleotide sequence: TGTGCCAGCAGCTTACTTAGCGGGGAGCCCTACGAGCAGTACTTC. It translates to CASSLLSGEPYEQYF.

CDR3 region: CASSLGTGRVLFF. The CDR3, as DNA: TGTGCCAGCAGTTTGGGGACAGGGAGAGTCCTGTTTTTT. V and J are TRBV12-3 or TRBV12-4 and TRBJ1-4; 9 positions match TRBD1. After removal of 3 bases from V and 14 bases from J, the junction contained 7 bases not matched to a gene. The CDR3 totals 13 residues.

This clonotype was counted at least ten times. This sequence joins TRBV6-2 or TRBV6-3 and TRBJ1-1; D not resolved. Germline V lookup: CDR1 MNHEY, CDR2 SVGEGT. The CDR3 has 12 residues. V was clipped by 7 bases and J by 5 bases, with 11 bases between them. CDR3 in DNA: TGTGCCAGCAAATCCGTTGGGACTGAAGCTTTCTTT. It is translated as CASKSVGTEAFF.